The clone carrying this T cell receptor beta chain was seen repeatedly, ten times or more. Its antigen is as yet unknown. Amplified TCR beta CDR3 regions came from RNA transcripts. First-round RT-PCR of the TCR CDR3 relied on the HTBI primer set. TCRdb ran MiXCR on the multiplex PCR reads and lists one entry per CDR3 protein. The sample includes 250,000 to 300,000 distinct CDR3 sequences, approximately 13% of them seen just once. This record belongs to a study of T cells in Graves' hyperthyroidism and ophthalmopathy. Findings and caveats of the study: In the analysis, a 13 V-J model separated ophthalmopathy from stable hyperthyroidism.

This CDR3 contains 14 residues. CDR1 GTSNPN and CDR2 SVGIG come from the germline V gene (reference sequence). Trimming removed 4 bases from V and 2 bases from J; junction bases left unmatched: 3. What was sequenced was blood. This chain links TRBV30 with TRBJ2-1, with 9 positions matching TRBD2. This clonotype was sampled from a woman in her 40s with Graves' hyperthyroidism. CDR3 nucleotide sequence: TGTGCCTGGACGAGCGGGAGGACCTACAATGAGCAGTTCTTC. It specifies CAWTSGRTYNEQFF.